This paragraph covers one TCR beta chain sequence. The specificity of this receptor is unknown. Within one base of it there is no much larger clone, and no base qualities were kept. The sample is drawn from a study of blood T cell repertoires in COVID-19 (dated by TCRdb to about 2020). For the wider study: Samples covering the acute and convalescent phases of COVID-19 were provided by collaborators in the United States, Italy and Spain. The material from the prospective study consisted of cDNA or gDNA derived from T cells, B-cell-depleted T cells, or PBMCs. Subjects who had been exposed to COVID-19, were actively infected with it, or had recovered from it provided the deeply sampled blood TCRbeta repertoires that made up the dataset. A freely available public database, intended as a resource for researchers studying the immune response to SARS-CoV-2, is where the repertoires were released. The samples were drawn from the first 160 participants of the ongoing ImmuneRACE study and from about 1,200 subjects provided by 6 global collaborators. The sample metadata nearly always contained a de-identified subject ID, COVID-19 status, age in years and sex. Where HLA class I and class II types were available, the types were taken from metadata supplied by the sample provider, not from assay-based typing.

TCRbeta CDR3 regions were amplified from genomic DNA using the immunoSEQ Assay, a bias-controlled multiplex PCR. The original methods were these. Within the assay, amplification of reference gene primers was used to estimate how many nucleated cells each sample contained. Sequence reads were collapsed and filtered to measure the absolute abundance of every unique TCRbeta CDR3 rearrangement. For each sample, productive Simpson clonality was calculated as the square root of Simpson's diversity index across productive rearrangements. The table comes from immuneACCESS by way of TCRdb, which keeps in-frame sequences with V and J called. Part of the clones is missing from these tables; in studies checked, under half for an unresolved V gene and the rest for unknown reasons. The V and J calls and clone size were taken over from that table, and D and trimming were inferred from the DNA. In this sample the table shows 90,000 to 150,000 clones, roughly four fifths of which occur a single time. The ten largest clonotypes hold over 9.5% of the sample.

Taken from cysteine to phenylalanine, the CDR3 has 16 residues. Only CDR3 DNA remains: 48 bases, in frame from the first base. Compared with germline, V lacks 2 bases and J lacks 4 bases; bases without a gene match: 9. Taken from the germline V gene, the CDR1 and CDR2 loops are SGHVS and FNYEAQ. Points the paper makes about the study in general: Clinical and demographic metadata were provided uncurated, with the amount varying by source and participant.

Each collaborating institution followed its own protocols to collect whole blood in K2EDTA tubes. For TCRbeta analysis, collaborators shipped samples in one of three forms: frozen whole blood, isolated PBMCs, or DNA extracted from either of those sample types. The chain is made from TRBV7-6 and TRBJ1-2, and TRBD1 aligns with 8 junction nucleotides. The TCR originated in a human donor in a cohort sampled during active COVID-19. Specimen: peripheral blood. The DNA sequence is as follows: TGTGCCAGCAGCTTAAAGGTTGCCGGACAGGGCTATGGCTACACCTTC. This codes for CASSLKVAGQGYGYTF.